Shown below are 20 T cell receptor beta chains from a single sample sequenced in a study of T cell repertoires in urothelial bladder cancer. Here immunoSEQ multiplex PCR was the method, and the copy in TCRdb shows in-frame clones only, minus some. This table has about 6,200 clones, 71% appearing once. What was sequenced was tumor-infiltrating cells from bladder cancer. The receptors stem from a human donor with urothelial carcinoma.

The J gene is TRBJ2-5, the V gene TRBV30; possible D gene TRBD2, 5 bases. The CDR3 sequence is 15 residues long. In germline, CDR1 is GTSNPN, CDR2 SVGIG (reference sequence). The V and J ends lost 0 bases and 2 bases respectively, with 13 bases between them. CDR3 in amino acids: CAWSVGSAAQETQYF. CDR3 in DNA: TGTGCCTGGAGTGTAGGTAGCGCTGCGCAAGAGACCCAGTACTTC.

The CDR3 nucleotides are TGTGCCAGCAAAATCACGACAGGGTCGTACGGGGAGCAGTACTTC. This encodes CASKITTGSYGEQYF. The rearrangement joins TRBV2 to TRBJ2-7; 7 bases agree with TRBD1. The germline V gene has CDR1 SNHLY and CDR2 FYNNEI. Trimming at V came to 7 bases and at J to 7 bases, leaving 16 bases not matched to a gene. This CDR3 has 15 amino acids.

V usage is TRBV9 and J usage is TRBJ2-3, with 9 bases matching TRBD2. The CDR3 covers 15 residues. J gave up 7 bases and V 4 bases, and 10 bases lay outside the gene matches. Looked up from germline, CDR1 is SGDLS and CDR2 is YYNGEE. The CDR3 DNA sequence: TGTGCCAGCAGCTCTAGCGGGGCCCCCGCTAATACGCAGTATTTT. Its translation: CASSSSGAPANTQYF.

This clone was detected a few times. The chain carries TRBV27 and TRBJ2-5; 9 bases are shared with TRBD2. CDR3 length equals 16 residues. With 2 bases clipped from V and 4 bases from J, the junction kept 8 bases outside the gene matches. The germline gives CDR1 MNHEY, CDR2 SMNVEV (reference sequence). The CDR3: CASSLVGGGAGETQYF. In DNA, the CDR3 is TGTGCCAGCAGTTTAGTGGGCGGGGGGGCTGGAGAGACCCAGTACTTC.

The CDR3 DNA sequence: TGTGCCAGCAGCGCGGCTGACAGCGACTCCTACGAGCAGTACTTC. Amino acids: CASSAADSDSYEQYF. The J gene is TRBJ2-7, the V gene TRBV9, with D possibly being TRBD1 (5 bases). V was shortened by 3 bases and J by 0 bases, with 13 bases between the two germline ends. Germline CDR1 reads SGDLS; CDR2 reads YYNGEE. The CDR3 runs to 15 residues.

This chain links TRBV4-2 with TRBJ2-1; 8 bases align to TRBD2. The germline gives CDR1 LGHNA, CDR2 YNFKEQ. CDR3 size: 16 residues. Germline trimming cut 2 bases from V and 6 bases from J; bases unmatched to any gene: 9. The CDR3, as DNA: TGTGCCAGCAGCCAAAGCCCCCCTAGCGGGCCCAATGAGCAGTTCTTC. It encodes CASSQSPPSGPNEQFF.

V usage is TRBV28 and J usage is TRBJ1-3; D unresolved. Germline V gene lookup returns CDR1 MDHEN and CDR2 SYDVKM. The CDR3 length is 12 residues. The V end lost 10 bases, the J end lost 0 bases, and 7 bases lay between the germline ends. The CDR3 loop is CATQSSGNTIYF. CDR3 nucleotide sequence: TGTGCCACCCAATCCTCTGGAAACACCATATATTTT.

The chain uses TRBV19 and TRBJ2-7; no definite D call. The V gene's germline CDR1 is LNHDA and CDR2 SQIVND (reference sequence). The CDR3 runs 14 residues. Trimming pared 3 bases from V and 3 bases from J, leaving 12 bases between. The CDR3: CASSIYSVGYEQYF. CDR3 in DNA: TGTGCCAGTAGTATTTACTCGGTAGGCTACGAGCAGTACTTC.

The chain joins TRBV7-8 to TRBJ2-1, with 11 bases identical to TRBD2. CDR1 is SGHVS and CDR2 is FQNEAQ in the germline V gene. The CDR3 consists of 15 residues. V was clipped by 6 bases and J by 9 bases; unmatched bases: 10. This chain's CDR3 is CASRNQAGTSGEQFF. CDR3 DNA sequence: TGTGCCAGCAGAAACCAGGCCGGGACTAGCGGTGAGCAGTTCTTC.

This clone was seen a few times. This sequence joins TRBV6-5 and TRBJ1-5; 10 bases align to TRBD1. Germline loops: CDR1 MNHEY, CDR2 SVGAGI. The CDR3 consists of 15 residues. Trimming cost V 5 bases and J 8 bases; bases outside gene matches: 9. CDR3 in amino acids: CASSAGQGFVEPQHF. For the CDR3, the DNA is TGTGCCAGCAGTGCGGGACAGGGGTTCGTGGAGCCCCAGCATTTT.

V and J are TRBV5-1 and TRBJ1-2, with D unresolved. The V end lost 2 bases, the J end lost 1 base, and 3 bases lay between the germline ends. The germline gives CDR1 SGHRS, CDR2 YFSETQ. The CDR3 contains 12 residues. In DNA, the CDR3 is TGCGCCAGCAGCTTCGGTAACTATGGCTACACCTTC. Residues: CASSFGNYGYTF.

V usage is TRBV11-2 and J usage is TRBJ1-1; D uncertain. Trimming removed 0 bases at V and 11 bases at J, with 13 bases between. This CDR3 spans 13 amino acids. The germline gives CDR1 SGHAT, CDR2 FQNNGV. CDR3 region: CASSLEGPVTAFF. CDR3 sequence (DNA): TGTGCCAGCAGCTTAGAAGGGCCCGTAACGGCTTTCTTT.

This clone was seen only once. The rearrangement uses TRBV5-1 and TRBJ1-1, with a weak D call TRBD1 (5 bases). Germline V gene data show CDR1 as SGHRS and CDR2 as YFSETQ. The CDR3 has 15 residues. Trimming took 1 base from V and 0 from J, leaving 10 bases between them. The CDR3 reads CASSLRTDMNTEAFF. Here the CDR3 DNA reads TGCGCCAGCAGCTTGAGGACGGACATGAACACTGAAGCTTTCTTT.

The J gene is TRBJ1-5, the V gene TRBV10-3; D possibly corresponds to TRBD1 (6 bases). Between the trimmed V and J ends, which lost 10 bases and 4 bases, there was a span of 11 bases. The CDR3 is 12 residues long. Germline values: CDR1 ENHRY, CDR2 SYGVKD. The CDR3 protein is CASGQPNQPQHF. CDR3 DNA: TGTGCCAGCGGACAGCCAAATCAGCCCCAGCATTTT.

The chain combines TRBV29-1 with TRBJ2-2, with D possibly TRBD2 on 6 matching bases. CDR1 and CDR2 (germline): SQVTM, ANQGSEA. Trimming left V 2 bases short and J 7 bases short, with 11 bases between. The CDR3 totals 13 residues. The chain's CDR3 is CSVEFGGGGELFF. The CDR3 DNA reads TGCAGCGTTGAATTCGGGGGAGGCGGGGAGCTGTTTTTT.

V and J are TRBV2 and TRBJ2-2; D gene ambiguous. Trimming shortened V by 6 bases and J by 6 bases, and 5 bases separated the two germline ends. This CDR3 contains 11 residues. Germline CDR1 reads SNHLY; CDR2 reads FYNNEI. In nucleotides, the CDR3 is TGTGCCAGCAGAGTCGCCGGGGAGCTGTTTTTT. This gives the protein CASRVAGELFF.

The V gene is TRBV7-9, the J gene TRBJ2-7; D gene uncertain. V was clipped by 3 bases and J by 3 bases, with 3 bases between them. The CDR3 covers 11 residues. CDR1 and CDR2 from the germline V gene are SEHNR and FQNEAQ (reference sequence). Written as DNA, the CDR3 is TGTGCCAGCAGCTTGAACTACGAGCAGTACTTC. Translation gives CASSLNYEQYF.

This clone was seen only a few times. Written as DNA, the CDR3 is TGCGCCAGCAGGGGGACTATTTTCACAGATACGCAGTATTTT. This gives the protein CASRGTIFTDTQYF. V usage is TRBV5-1 and J usage is TRBJ2-3, with 7 bases matching TRBD2. Germline CDR1 is SGHRS and CDR2 is YFSETQ. The CDR3 sequence is 14 residues long. J was trimmed by 2 bases and V by 5 bases; bases with no gene match: 5.

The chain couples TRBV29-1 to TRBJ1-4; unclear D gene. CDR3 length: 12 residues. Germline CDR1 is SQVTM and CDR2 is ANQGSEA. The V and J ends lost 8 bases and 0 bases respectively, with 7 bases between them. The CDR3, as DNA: TGCAGCTCACTTGCAACTAATGAAAAACTGTTTTTT. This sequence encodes CSSLATNEKLFF.

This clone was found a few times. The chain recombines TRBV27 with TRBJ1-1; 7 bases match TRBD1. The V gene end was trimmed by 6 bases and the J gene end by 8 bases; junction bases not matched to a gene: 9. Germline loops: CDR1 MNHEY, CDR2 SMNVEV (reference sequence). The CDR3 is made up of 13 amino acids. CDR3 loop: CASSPHGTEEAFF. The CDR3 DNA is TGTGCCAGCAGCCCTCATGGGACAGAGGAAGCTTTCTTT.